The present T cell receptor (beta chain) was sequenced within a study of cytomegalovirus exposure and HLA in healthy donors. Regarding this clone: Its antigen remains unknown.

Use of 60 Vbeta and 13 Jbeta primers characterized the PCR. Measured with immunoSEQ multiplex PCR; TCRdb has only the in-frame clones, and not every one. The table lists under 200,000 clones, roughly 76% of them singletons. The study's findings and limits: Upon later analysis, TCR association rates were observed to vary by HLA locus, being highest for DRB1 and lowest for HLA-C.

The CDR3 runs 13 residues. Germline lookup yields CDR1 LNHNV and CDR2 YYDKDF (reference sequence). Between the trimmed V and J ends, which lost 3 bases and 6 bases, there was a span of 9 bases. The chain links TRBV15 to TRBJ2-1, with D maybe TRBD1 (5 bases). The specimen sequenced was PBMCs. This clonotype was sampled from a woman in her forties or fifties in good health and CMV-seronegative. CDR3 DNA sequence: TGTGCCACCAGCAGGGACACGCTCAATGAGCAGTTCTTC. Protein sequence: CATSRDTLNEQFF. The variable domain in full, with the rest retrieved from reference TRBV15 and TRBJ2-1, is DAMVIQNPRYQVTQFGKPVTLSCSQTLNHNVMYWYQQKSSQAPKLLFHYYDKDFNNEADTPDNFQSRRPNTSFCFLDIRSPGLGDTAMYLCATSRDTLNEQFFGPGTRLTVL.